The sequence of this TCR beta chain was determined in a study of cytomegalovirus exposure and HLA in healthy donors. Study outcomes and limitations: CMV serostatus was the sole immune exposure information available. Reportedly, cytomegalovirus status was diagnosed with high sensitivity and specificity.

The donors gave bone marrow, and they were healthy. PCR used 60 Vbeta primers and 13 Jbeta primers. Using immunoSEQ multiplex PCR, the repertoire was profiled, and TCRdb retains in-frame clones only, with some absent. The sample has 62,000 or so clones, approximately 87% seen once; the top ten hold approximately 1.4%. The V gene's germline CDR1 is SGDLS and CDR2 YYNGEE. With 3 bases removed from V and 3 bases from J, the gap between germline ends came to 13 bases. The CDR3 loop spans 15 amino acids. This clone was observed once. Its antigen is unknown. The chain carries TRBV9 and TRBJ2-1, with D possibly TRBD1 on 7 matching bases. This clonotype was sampled from a young man in good health and CMV-seronegative. Sequenced: PBMCs. This CDR3 reads CASSALRGVYNEQFF. As DNA, the CDR3 is TGTGCCAGCAGCGCGCTCAGGGGGGTCTACAATGAGCAGTTCTTC.